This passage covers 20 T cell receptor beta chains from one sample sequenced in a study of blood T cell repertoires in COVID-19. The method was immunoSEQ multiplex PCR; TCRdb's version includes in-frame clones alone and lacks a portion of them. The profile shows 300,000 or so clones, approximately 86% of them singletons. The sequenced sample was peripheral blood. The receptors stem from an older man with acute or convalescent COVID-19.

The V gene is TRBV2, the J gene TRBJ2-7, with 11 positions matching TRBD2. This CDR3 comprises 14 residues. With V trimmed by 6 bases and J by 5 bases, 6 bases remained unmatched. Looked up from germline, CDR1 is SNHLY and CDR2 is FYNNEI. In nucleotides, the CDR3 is TGTGCCAGCAGGGCCTCTAGCGGGGGGAACGAGCAGTACTTC. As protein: CASRASSGGNEQYF.

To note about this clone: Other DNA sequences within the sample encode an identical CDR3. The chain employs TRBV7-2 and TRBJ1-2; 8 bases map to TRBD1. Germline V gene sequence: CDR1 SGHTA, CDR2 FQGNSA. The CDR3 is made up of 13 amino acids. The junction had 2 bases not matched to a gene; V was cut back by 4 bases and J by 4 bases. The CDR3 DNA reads TGTGCCAGCAGCTCAGGACAGGGCTATGGCTACACCTTC. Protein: CASSSGQGYGYTF.

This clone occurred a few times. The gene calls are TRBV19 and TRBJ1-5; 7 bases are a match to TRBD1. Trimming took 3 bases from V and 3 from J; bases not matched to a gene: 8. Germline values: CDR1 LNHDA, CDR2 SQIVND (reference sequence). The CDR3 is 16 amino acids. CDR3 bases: TGTGCCAGTAGTATCGGCAGGGGGTTTTACAATCAGCCCCAGCATTTT. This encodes CASSIGRGFYNQPQHF.

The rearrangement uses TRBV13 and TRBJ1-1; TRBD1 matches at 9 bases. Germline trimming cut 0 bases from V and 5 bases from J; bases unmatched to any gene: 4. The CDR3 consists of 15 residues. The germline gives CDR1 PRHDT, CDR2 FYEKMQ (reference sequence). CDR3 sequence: CASSLGDRGRTEAFF. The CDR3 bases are TGTGCCAGCAGCTTAGGGGACAGGGGAAGGACTGAAGCTTTCTTT.

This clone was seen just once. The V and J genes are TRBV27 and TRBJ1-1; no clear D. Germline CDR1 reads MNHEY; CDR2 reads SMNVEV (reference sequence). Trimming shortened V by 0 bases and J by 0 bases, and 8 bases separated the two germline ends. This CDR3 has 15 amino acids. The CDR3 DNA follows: TGTGCCAGCAGTTTATCGAGGATAATGAACACTGAAGCTTTCTTT. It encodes CASSLSRIMNTEAFF.

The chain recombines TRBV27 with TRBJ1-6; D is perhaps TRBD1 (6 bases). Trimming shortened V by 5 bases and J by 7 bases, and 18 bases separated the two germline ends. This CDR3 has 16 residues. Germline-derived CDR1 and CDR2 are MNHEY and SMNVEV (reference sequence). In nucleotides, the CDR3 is TGTGCCAGCAGTCCCCTAGCATGGGGGCGGAATTCACCCCTCCACTTT. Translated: CASSPLAWGRNSPLHF.

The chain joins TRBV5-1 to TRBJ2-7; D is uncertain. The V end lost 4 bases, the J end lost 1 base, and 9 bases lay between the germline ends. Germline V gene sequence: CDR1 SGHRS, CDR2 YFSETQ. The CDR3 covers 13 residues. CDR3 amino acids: CASSAQVSYEQYF. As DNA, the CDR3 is TGCGCCAGCAGCGCCCAGGTATCCTACGAGCAGTACTTC.

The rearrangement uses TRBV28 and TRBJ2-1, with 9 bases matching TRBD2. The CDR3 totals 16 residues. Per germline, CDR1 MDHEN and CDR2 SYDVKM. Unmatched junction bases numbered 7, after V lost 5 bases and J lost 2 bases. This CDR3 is CASSPPTSGTYNEQFF. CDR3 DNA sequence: TGTGCCAGCAGTCCACCGACTAGCGGAACCTACAATGAGCAGTTCTTC.

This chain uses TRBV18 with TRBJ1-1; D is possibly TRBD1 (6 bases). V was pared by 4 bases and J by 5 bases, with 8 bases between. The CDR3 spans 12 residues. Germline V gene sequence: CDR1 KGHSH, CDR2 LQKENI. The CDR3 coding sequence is TGTGCCAGCTCACTCAGGGGTACTGAAGCTTTCTTT. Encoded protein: CASSLRGTEAFF.

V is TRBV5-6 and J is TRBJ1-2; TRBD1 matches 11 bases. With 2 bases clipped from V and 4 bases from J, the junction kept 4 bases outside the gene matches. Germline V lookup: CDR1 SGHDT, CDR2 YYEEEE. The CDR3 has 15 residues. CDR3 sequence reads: CASSLAGTGGYGYTF. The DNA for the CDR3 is TGTGCCAGCAGCTTAGCCGGGACAGGGGGCTATGGCTACACCTTC.

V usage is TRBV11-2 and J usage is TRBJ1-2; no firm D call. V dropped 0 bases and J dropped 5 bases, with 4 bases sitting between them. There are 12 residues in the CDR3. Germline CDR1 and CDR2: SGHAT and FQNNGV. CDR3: CASSLDNYGYTF. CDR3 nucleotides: TGTGCCAGCAGCTTAGACAATTATGGCTACACCTTC.

CDR3 region: CASSSQGNTEAFF. In DNA form, the CDR3 reads TGTGCCAGCAGTTCTCAGGGGAACACTGAAGCTTTCTTT. V gene TRBV12-3 or TRBV12-4 combines with J gene TRBJ1-1; perhaps TRBD1 as D (5 bases). The CDR3 loop spans 13 amino acids. Trimming left V 4 bases short and J 1 base short, with 7 bases between.

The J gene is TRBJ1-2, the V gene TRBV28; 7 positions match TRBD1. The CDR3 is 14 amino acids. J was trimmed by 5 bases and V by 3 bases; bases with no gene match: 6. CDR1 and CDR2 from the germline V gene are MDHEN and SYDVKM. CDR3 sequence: CASSFGTAGYGYTF. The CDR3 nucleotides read TGTGCCAGCAGTTTCGGGACAGCTGGTTATGGCTACACCTTC.

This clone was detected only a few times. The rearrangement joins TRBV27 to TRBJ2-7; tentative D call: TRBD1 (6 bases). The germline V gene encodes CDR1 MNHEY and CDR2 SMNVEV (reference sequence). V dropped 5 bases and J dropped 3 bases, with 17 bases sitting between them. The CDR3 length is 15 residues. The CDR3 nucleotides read TGTGCCAGCAGTCCCCGGCTGCTAGGGGGCTACGAGCAGTACTTC. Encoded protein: CASSPRLLGGYEQYF.

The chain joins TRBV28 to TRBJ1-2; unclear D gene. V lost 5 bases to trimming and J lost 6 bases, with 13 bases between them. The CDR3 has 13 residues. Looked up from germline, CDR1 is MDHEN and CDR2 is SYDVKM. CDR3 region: CASSPPNENGYTF. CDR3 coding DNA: TGTGCCAGCAGTCCCCCAAACGAGAATGGCTACACCTTC.

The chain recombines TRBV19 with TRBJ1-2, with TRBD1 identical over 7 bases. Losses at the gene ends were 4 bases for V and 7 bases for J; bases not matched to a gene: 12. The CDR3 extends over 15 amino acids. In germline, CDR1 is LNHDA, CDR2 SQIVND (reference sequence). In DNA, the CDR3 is TGTGCCAGTAGTAGAATCGACAGGGATGGTGGTGGCTACACCTTC. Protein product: CASSRIDRDGGGYTF.

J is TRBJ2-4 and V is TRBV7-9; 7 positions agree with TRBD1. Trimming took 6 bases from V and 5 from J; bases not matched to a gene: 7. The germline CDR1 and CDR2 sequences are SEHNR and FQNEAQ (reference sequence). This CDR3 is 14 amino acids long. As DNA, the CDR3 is TGTGCCAGCAGTCAGCCTGGGACAGAAAACATTCAGTACTTC. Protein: CASSQPGTENIQYF.

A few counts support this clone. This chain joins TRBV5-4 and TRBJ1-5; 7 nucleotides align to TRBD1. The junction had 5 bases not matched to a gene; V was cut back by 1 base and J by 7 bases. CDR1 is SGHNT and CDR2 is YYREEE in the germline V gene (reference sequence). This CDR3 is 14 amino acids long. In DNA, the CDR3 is TGTGCCAGCAGCTTGAAGGGGGCAGGGCAGCCCCAGCATTTT. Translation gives CASSLKGAGQPQHF.

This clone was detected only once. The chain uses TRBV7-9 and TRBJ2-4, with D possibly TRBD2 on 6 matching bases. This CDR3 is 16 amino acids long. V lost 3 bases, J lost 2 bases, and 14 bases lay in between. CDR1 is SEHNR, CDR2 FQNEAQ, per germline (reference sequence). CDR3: CASSLQGGLTKNIQYF. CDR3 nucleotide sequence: TGTGCCAGCAGCTTGCAGGGAGGCCTGACCAAAAACATTCAGTACTTC.

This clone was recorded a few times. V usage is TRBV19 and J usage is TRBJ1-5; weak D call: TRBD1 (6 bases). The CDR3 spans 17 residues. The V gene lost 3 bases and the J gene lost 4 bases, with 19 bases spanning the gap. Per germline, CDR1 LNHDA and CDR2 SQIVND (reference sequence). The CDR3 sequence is CASSIVQGPRVNQPQHF. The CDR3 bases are TGTGCCAGTAGTATTGTGCAGGGGCCTCGAGTAAATCAGCCCCAGCATTTT.